This T cell receptor beta chain stems from a study of T cells in Graves' hyperthyroidism and ophthalmopathy (dated by TCRdb to about 2019). For context, the study as a whole: Peripheral blood samples were taken at initial diagnosis, before any treatment was given. TCR V-J signatures able to tell the groups apart were searched for in a discovery cohort of 100 or so patients, of whom fewer than 45 had Graves' ophthalmopathy and about 60 had stable Graves' hyperthyroidism. Prospective prediction of ophthalmopathy was tested in an independent validation cohort consisting of some 20 hyperthyroidism patients and approximately 16 patients who later progressed to ophthalmopathy. For training and testing, the roughly 100 patients in the discovery cohort were randomly divided in a 7:3 ratio. In about 6 Graves' hyperthyroidism patients, the study also compared T-cell repertoires from thyroid tissue with T-cell repertoires from blood. Once sampling was done, hyperthyroidism patients were given methimazole at a starting dose of 30 mg daily, whereas ophthalmopathy patients were given high-dose intravenous methylprednisolone. TCR Vbeta CDR3 sequencing of 135 peripheral blood samples (under 45 ophthalmopathy, over 70 hyperthyroidism and approximately 17 progressor patients) is reported in the paper. The paper as a whole reports these results and caveats: In validation, progression to ophthalmopathy was predicted by the model with 55% to 71% sensitivity and roughly 76% specificity, a median of 6.5 months before onset. Sample size was not statistically predetermined, and investigators were not blinded to group allocation. Most expanded thyroid clonotypes (frequency above 0.001) were also found in blood, which suggests that blood repertoires may mirror thyroid immune responses. A model built on a 13 V-J signature distinguished ophthalmopathy from stable hyperthyroidism, reaching about 88% sensitivity and approximately 83% specificity in cross-validation and 80%/75% in testing.

The TCR beta CDR3 regions were amplified from RNA transcripts. A first-round RT-PCR of the TCR CDR3 used the HTBI primer set with the Qiagen OneStep RT-PCR kit. A second multiplex PCR round built the libraries, followed by size selection and purification. Libraries were sequenced paired-end with 100 bp reads on an Illumina HiSeq2000. The authors' analysis ran thus. SOAPnuke was used to process the raw data, with reads discarded if the reads contained adapters or uncalled bases, had a mean Phred below 15, or lacked an exact constant-primer or identifier match. High-quality paired reads were merged using COPE v1.2.5, and each unique nucleotide sequence was defined as a clonotype. MiTCR v1.1 was used to align clonotypes to the IMGT TRBV, TRBD and TRBJ reference segments. The analysis was restricted to V-J combinations with a frequency above 0.0001, which together covered about 99% of the repertoires. A TCS score was defined as the ratio of F50 (clonal expansion) to E x V (chaos), with BLOSUM62-based TCRdist applied between CDR3 peptides within each V-J. Welch's t-statistics and random forest reduced approximately 520 V-J features to 10 to 15, which were used in a naive Bayes classifier (R e1071). TCRdb cleaned the public reads at Q25 with fastp, built clones with MiXCR and kept in-frame beta chains. Entries are consolidated by CDR3 protein sequence, retaining the most common genes and DNA. What appears here as the V and J calls and clone size reflects TCRdb's work, not the paper's. A total of about 600,000 distinct CDR3 sequences appear in this sample, 11% to 15% of them only once. Around 7% of the sample comes from the top ten.

The junction carries 24 bases between V and J, which are trimmed by 4 bases and 10 bases respectively. As encoded in the germline V gene (reference sequence), CDR1 is SGHNT while CDR2 is YYREEE. From cysteine to phenylalanine, the CDR3 is 16 amino acids long. Only the CDR3 region is kept as DNA, spanning 48 bases read in frame from base 1. This clonotype was recorded at least ten times. There is no known antigen for this receptor. No per-base quality is available; no much larger clone lies one base away. In the ophthalmopathy patients, disease was moderately to severely active, with a Clinical Activity Score of 3 or more, a NOSPECS grade of 4 or more, and a duration of less than 3 months. Exclusion was applied to patients with uncontrolled infections, other autoimmune diseases, pregnancy or lactation. Diagnoses were established on the basis of clinical symptoms, serum thyroxine and TRAb, thyroid ultrasound, and orbital computed tomography. PBMCs were isolated from 10 ml of fresh peripheral blood by Ficoll-Paque density gradient centrifugation. Total RNA was extracted with Trizol reagent, and quality was checked on an Agilent 2100 Bioanalyzer.

The V and J genes are TRBV5-4 and TRBJ2-1; the D gene cannot be resolved reliably. This receptor was taken from a woman aged 18 to 35 with Graves' ophthalmopathy. The sample taken for sequencing was blood. At the DNA level, the sequence is TGTGCCAGCAGCCCCCGCCCCTCGGGCGAAGTGGACGAGCAGTTCTTC. This sequence encodes CASSPRPSGEVDEQFF.